What follows are 12 T cell receptor beta chains derived from one specimen sequenced in a study of blood T cell repertoires in COVID-19. Libraries were prepared by immunoSEQ multiplex PCR; TCRdb keeps only in-frame clonotypes and omits some of them. The sample lists around 250,000 clones; 70% to 90% were seen once. The material sequenced was PBMCs or T cells enriched from blood (not recorded which). Source of these receptors: a woman in her forties or fifties who had recovered from COVID-19.

The chain is built from TRBV5-1 and TRBJ2-1; possible D gene TRBD2, 6 bases. V was clipped by 0 bases and J by 4 bases, with 14 bases between them. The germline gives CDR1 SGHRS, CDR2 YFSETQ. The CDR3 is made up of 16 amino acids. The CDR3 protein is CASSLASGEGYNEQFF. The CDR3 DNA reads TGCGCCAGCAGCTTGGCATCGGGGGAAGGTTACAATGAGCAGTTCTTC.

The chain couples TRBV5-1 to TRBJ2-7; tentative D call: TRBD2 (5 bases). The V gene's germline CDR1 is SGHRS and CDR2 YFSETQ. Trimming stripped 4 bases from V and 2 bases from J, with 19 bases between. The CDR3 contains 16 residues. This chain's CDR3 is CASSPSTGRATYEQYF. In DNA, the CDR3 is TGCGCCAGCAGCCCGAGCACCGGGCGGGCCACCTACGAGCAGTACTTC.

The rearrangement joins TRBV19 to TRBJ1-1; D may be TRBD1 (6 bases). This CDR3 region has 13 residues. The V gene's germline CDR1 is LNHDA and CDR2 SQIVND (reference sequence). Trimming pared 3 bases from V and 4 bases from J, leaving 9 bases between. CDR3 in DNA: TGTGCCAGTAGTATCGTGGGGGCCACTGAAGCTTTCTTT. Translation gives CASSIVGATEAFF.

For the CDR3, the DNA is TGTGCCAGCAGCTTAATGCCAGACACAGATACGCAGTATTTT. This sequence encodes CASSLMPDTDTQYF. V usage is TRBV7-3 and J usage is TRBJ2-3; unclear D gene. Trimming pared 1 base from V and 2 bases from J, leaving 7 bases between. The CDR3 length is 14 residues. Germline values: CDR1 SGHTA, CDR2 FQGTGA.

The CDR3 protein is CASRLVAASSEQYF. Here the CDR3 DNA reads TGTGCCAGCAGACTGGTGGCGGCTAGTAGCGAGCAGTACTTC. This chain links TRBV27 with TRBJ2-7; D uncertain. Trimming pared 6 bases from V and 6 bases from J, leaving 18 bases between. The CDR3 length is 14 residues. Germline loops: CDR1 MNHEY, CDR2 SMNVEV (reference sequence).

V usage is TRBV7-9 and J usage is TRBJ1-2; 8 bases align to TRBD1. CDR1 and CDR2 from the germline V gene are SEHNR and FQNEAQ (reference sequence). The CDR3 totals 13 residues. Trimming cost V 5 bases and J 3 bases; bases outside gene matches: 2. CDR3 nucleotide sequence: TGTGCCAGCAGCCAGACAGGGGACTATGGCTACACCTTC. It encodes CASSQTGDYGYTF.

The chain recombines TRBV6-2 or TRBV6-3 with TRBJ2-2; possible D gene TRBD1, 6 bases. CDR1 is MNHEY and CDR2 is SVGEGT in the germline V gene. This CDR3 is built from 16 residues. V lost 4 bases and J 0 bases, leaving 12 bases between the germline ends. CDR3 amino acids: CASSSSGQPNTGELFF. The CDR3 region has the DNA TGTGCCAGCAGTTCCTCAGGACAGCCGAACACCGGGGAGCTGTTTTTT.

This clone showed up just a few times. The chain is built from TRBV5-1 and TRBJ1-1; the D is unclear. The V gene lost 0 bases and the J gene lost 1 base, with 13 bases spanning the gap. CDR1 is SGHRS, CDR2 YFSETQ, per germline. This CDR3 is 16 amino acids long. The CDR3 DNA is TGCGCCAGCAGCTTGGGTCGTGAACAGCAGAACACTGAAGCTTTCTTT. Amino acids: CASSLGREQQNTEAFF.

This clone has only one observation. The chain employs TRBV21-1 and TRBJ2-1; no check of the table's D call, TRBD2, against the DNA was made. TRBV21-1 is assigned pseudogene status. The CDR3 sequence is 21 residues long. The CDR3 protein is CASSKKKASGTPGAFYNEQFF. DNA of the CDR3: TGTGCCAGCAGCAAAAAGAAGGCTAGCGGAACCCCTGGGGCTTTTTACAATGAGCAGTTCTTC.

The V and J genes are TRBV5-8 and TRBJ1-1; D gene ambiguous. CDR1 and CDR2 from the germline V gene are SGHTS and YDEGEE. V gave up 2 bases and J gave up 8 bases, with 7 bases separating them. The CDR3 extends over 11 amino acids. DNA for the CDR3: TGTGCCAGCAGCTTACATAAGGAAGCTTTCTTT. Protein: CASSLHKEAFF. The full variable domain, its missing parts supplied by reference TRBV5-8 and TRBJ1-1, is EAGVTQSPTHLIKTRGQQATLRCSPISGHTSVYWYQQALGLGLQFLLWYDEGEERNRGNFPPRFSGRQFPNYSSELNVNALELEDSALYLCASSLHKEAFFGQGTRLTVV.

The chain has TRBV19 and TRBJ1-5; TRBD1 aligns across 9 bases. Germline CDR1 reads LNHDA; CDR2 reads SQIVND (reference sequence). V lost 5 bases and J lost 4; bases outside the gene matches: 6. This CDR3 has 15 residues. In DNA form, the CDR3 reads TGTGCCAGTAGTCCAGGACAGGGGTGGAATCAGCCCCAGCATTTT. It encodes CASSPGQGWNQPQHF.

This chain uses TRBV6-5 with TRBJ2-1, with 8 bases matching TRBD2. Per germline, CDR1 MNHEY and CDR2 SVGAGI. V shed 2 bases and J 0 bases; nucleotides not matched to a gene: 3. The CDR3 length is 16 residues. CDR3 sequence: CASSYQSGSSYNEQFF. The CDR3 nucleotides read TGTGCCAGCAGTTACCAGAGCGGGAGCTCCTACAATGAGCAGTTCTTC.